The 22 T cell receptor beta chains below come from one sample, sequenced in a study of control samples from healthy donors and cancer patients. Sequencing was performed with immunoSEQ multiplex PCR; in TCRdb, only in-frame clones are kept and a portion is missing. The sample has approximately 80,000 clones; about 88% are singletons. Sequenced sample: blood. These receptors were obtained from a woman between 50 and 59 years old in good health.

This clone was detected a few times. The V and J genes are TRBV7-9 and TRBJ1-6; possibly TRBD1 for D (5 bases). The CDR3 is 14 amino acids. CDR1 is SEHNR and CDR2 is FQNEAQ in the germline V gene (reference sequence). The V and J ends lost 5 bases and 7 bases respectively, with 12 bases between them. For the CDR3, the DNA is TGTGCCAGCAGCGTCAGGGCAGGAAATTCACCCCTCCACTTT. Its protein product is CASSVRAGNSPLHF. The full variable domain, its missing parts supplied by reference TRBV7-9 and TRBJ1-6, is DTGVSQNPRHKITKRGQNVTFRCDPISEHNRLYWYRQTLGQGPEFLTYFQNEAQLEKSRLLSDRFSAERPKGSFSTLEIQRTEQGDSAMYLCASSVRAGNSPLHFGNGTRLTVT.

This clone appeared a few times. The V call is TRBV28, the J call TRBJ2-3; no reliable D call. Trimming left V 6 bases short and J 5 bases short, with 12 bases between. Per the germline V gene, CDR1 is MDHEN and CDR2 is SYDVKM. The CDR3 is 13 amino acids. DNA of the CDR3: TGTGCCAGCAGAAAAAGCTCGGTAGATACGCAGTATTTT. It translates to CASRKSSVDTQYF.

As DNA, the CDR3 is TGTGCCTGGTCCAGGGTGGGTCAGCCCCAGCATTTT. The encoded protein is CAWSRVGQPQHF. The chain combines TRBV30 with TRBJ1-5; TRBD1 is a possible D gene (5 bases). This CDR3 is 12 amino acids long. V lost 5 bases and J 6 bases, leaving 11 bases between the germline ends. Germline lookup yields CDR1 GTSNPN and CDR2 SVGIG (reference sequence). The full variable domain, with the rest looked up from reference TRBV30 and TRBJ1-5, is SQTIHQWPATLVQPVGSPLSLECTVEGTSNPNLYWYRQAAGRGLQLLFYSVGIGQISSEVPQNLSASRPQDRQFILSSKKLLLSDSGFYLCAWSRVGQPQHFGDGTRLSIL.

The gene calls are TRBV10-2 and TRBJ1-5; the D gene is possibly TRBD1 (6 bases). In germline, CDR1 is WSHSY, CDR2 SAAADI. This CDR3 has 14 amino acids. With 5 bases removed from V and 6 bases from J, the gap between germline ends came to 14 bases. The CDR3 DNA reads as TGCGCCAGCAGTTTAGCAGGGGCGCTTCAGCCCCAGCATTTT. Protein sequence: CASSLAGALQPQHF.

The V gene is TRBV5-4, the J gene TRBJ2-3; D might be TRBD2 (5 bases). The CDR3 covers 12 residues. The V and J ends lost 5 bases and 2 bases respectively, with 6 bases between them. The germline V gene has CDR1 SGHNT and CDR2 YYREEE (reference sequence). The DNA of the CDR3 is TGTGCCAGCAGACGGGACACAGATACGCAGTATTTT. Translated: CASRRDTDTQYF.

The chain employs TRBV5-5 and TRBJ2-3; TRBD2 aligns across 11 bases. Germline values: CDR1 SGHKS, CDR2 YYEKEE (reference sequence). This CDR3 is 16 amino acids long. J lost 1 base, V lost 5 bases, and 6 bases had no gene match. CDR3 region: CASRAPGLAGTDTQYF. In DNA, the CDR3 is TGTGCCAGCAGGGCACCGGGACTAGCGGGCACAGATACGCAGTATTTT.

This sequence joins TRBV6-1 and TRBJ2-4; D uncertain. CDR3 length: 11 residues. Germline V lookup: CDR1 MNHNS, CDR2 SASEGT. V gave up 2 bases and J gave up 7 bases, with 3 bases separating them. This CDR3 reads CASSEPNIQYF. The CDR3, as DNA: TGTGCCAGCAGTGAACCCAACATTCAGTACTTC.

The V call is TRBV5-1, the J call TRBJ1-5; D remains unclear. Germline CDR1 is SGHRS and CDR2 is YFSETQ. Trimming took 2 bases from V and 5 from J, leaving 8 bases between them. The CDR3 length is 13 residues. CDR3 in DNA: TGCGCCAGCAGCTTTAACGGGGATCAGCCCCAGCATTTT. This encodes CASSFNGDQPQHF. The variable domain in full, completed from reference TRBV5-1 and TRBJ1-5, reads KAGVTQTPRYLIKTRGQQVTLSCSPISGHRSVSWYQQTPGQGLQFLFEYFSETQRNKGNFPGRFSGRQFSNSRSEMNVSTLELGDSALYLCASSFNGDQPQHFGDGTRLSIL.

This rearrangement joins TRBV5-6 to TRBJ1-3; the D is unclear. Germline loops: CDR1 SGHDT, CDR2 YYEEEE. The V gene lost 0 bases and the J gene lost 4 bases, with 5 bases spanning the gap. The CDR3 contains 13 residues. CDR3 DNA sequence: TGTGCCAGCAGCTTGGGACTGGGAAACACCATATATTTT. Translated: CASSLGLGNTIYF.

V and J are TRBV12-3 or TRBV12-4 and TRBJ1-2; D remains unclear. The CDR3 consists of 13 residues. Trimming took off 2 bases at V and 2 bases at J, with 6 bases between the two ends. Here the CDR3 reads CASSLRRNYGYTF. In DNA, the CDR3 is TGTGCCAGCAGTTTACGGCGGAACTATGGCTACACCTTC.

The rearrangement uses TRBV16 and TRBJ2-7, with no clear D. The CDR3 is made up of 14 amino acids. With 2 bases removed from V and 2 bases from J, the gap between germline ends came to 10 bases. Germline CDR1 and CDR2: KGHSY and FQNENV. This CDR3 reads CASSQTPRAYEQYF. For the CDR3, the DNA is TGTGCCAGCAGCCAAACTCCCAGAGCCTACGAGCAGTACTTC.

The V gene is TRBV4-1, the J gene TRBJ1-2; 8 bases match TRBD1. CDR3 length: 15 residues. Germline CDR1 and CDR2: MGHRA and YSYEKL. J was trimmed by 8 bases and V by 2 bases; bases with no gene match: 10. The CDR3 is CASSQTDRGVLGYTF. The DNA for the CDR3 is TGCGCCAGCAGCCAAACCGACAGGGGCGTTTTAGGCTACACCTTC.

The CDR3, as DNA: TGTGCCAGCAGCTATACCAGTGGGGGGTCCTCCTCTGGGGCCAACGTCCTGACTTTC. The encoded protein is CASSYTSGGSSSGANVLTF. This rearrangement joins TRBV5-4 to TRBJ2-6; weak D call: TRBD2 (6 bases). V was pared by 3 bases and J by 0 bases, with 19 bases between. The length of the CDR3 is 19 residues. CDR1 is SGHNT, CDR2 YYREEE, per germline (reference sequence).

Written as DNA, the CDR3 is TGTGCCAGCAGCCTTTACAGGGTCACCGGGGAGCTGTTTTTT. The encoded protein is CASSLYRVTGELFF. This chain connects TRBV14 to TRBJ2-2, with D perhaps TRBD1 (6 bases). Germline lookup yields CDR1 SGHDN and CDR2 FVKESK. V was shortened by 4 bases and J by 4 bases, with 10 bases between the two germline ends. The CDR3 consists of 14 residues.

CDR3 coding DNA: TGTGCCAGCAGCTTGAGGTTGGGAAAGAGCTCTGGGGCCAACGTCCTGACTTTC. It specifies CASSLRLGKSSGANVLTF. The genes are TRBV5-8 and TRBJ2-6; unclear D gene. The CDR3 extends over 18 amino acids. V was pared by 1 base and J by 0 bases, with 14 bases between. Germline V gene data show CDR1 as SGHTS and CDR2 as YDEGEE.

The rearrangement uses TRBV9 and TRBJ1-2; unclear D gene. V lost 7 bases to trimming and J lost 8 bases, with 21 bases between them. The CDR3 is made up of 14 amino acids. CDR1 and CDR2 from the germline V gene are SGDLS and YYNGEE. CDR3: CASGDGSSSRGYTF. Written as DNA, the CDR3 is TGTGCCAGCGGGGATGGGAGTTCATCCCGCGGCTACACCTTC.

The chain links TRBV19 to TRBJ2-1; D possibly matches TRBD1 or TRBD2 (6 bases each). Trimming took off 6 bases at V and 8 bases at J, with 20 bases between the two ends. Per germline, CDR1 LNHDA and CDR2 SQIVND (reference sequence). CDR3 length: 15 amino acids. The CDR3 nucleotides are TGTGCCAGTAGCCTGGGGTGGGGGGCGATCGATGAGCAGTTCTTC. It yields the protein CASSLGWGAIDEQFF.

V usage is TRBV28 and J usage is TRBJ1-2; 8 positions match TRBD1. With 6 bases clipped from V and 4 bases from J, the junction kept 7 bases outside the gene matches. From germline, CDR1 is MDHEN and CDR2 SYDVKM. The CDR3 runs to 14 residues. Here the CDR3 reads CASRIQGGIYGYTF. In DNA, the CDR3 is TGTGCCAGCAGGATACAGGGGGGGATCTATGGCTACACCTTC.

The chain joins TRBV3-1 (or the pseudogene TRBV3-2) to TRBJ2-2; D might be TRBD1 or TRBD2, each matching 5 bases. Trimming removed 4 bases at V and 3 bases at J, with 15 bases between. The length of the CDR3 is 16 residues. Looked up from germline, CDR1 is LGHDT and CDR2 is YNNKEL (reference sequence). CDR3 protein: CASSLEGRYYTGELFF. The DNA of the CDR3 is TGTGCCAGCAGCCTAGAGGGACGGTACTACACCGGGGAGCTGTTTTTT.

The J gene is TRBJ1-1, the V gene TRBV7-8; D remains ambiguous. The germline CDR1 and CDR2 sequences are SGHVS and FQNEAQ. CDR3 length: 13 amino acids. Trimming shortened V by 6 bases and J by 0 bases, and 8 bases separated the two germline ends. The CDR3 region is CASSYLMNTEAFF. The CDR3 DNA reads TGTGCCAGCAGTTACCTCATGAACACTGAAGCTTTCTTT.

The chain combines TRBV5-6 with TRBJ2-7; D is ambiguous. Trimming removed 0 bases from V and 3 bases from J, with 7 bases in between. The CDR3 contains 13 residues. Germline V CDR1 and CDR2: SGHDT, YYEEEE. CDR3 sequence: CASSLVAVYEQYF. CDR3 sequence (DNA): TGTGCCAGCAGCTTGGTAGCAGTCTACGAGCAGTACTTC.

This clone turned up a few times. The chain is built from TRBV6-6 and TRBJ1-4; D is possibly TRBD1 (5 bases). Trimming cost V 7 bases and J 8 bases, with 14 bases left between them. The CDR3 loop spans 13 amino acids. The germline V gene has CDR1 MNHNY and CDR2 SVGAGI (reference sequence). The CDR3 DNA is TGTGCCAGCACCCAAGGAGGGGTGGAAAAACTGTTTTTT. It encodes CASTQGGVEKLFF.